The T cell receptor beta chain described here comes from a study of blood T cell repertoires in COVID-19. Method: immunoSEQ multiplex PCR; TCRdb's copy keeps in-frame clones and lacks some. The sample consists of some 510,000 clones, approximately 90% of them appearing once. Germline V CDR1 and CDR2: SGHVS, FNYEAQ. V lost 2 bases, J lost 0 bases, and 8 bases lay in between. This CDR3 has 15 residues. Cohorts were assigned according to the clinical history that participants reported. Sequenced sample: PBMCs or T cells enriched from blood (not recorded which). The source is a woman aged 40-49 years who had recovered from COVID-19. The chain is built from TRBV7-6 and TRBJ2-1, with D maybe TRBD1 (6 bases). CDR3 region: CASSLRGSSYNEQFF. The CDR3 region has the DNA TGTGCCAGCAGCTTAAGGGGGAGCTCCTACAATGAGCAGTTCTTC.